These 21 T cell receptor beta chains originate from one sample sequenced in a study of cytomegalovirus exposure and HLA in healthy donors. Sequencing was performed with immunoSEQ multiplex PCR; in TCRdb, only in-frame clones are kept and a portion is missing. Found here are approximately 160,000 clones, roughly nine tenths of them singletons; the top ten hold roughly 3%. The sequencing input was PBMCs. These receptors were collected from a woman between 18 and 29 years old in good health and CMV-seropositive.

The V call is TRBV4-3, the J call TRBJ2-7, with D tentatively TRBD1 (6 bases). The CDR3 spans 13 residues. V dropped 4 bases and J dropped 7 bases, with 14 bases sitting between them. Germline V gene sequence: CDR1 LGHNA, CDR2 YSLEER. CDR3: CASSPPTGLEQYF. CDR3 bases: TGCGCCAGCAGCCCCCCAACAGGGTTAGAGCAGTACTTC.

This chain uses TRBV7-2 with TRBJ1-2; 7 bases line up with TRBD1. With V trimmed by 1 base and J by 2 bases, 1 base remained unmatched. The CDR3 is 14 amino acids. In germline, CDR1 is SGHTA, CDR2 FQGNSA. The CDR3 region is CASSLGQGNYGYTF. In DNA, the CDR3 is TGTGCCAGCAGCTTAGGACAGGGAAACTATGGCTACACCTTC.

The V and J genes are TRBV6-5 and TRBJ1-2, with unresolved D. V lost 6 bases, J lost 4 bases, and 18 bases lay in between. The germline V gene encodes CDR1 MNHEY and CDR2 SVGAGI. The length of the CDR3 is 15 residues. The CDR3 sequence is CASRIPGEISYGYTF. The CDR3, as DNA: TGTGCCAGCAGAATCCCCGGGGAAATAAGCTATGGCTACACCTTC.

This sequence joins TRBV28 and TRBJ1-2, with 11 bases that match TRBD1. CDR1 is MDHEN, CDR2 SYDVKM, per germline. V dropped 6 bases and J dropped 4; count of bases not matched to a gene: 7. There are 15 residues in the CDR3. The CDR3 bases are TGTGCCAGCAGCAGGACAGGGGGCCTCTCCTATGGCTACACCTTC. This translates into CASSRTGGLSYGYTF.

The count of this clone is one. The chain links TRBV7-6 to TRBJ1-4, with D hard to call. V lost 1 base and J 5 bases, leaving 17 bases between the germline ends. In germline, CDR1 is SGHVS, CDR2 FNYEAQ. The CDR3 totals 17 residues. Written as DNA, the CDR3 is TGTGCCAGCAGCTTAGGGGTGCTGGCAGGTCGGAATGAAAAACTGTTTTTT. This sequence encodes CASSLGVLAGRNEKLFF.

This rearrangement joins TRBV12-5 to TRBJ1-5; 8 nucleotides match TRBD1. The CDR3 covers 17 residues. The V gene end was trimmed by 0 bases and the J gene end by 5 bases; junction bases not matched to a gene: 9. Germline V CDR1 and CDR2: LGHNT, FRNRAP. The CDR3 is CASGLVLTGGRDQPQHF. For the CDR3, the DNA is TGTGCTAGTGGTTTGGTACTAACAGGGGGTAGGGATCAGCCCCAGCATTTT.

The V gene is TRBV7-2, the J gene TRBJ2-3; D not resolved. Trimming left V 3 bases short and J 4 bases short, with 8 bases between. The CDR3 length is 13 residues. Germline assignment: CDR1 SGHTA and CDR2 FQGNSA. CDR3 sequence (DNA): TGTGCCAGCAGCTTTGCGGCAGCAGATACGCAGTATTTT. Translated, it gives CASSFAAADTQYF.

This clone was seen a handful of times. The rearrangement uses TRBV30 and TRBJ1-6, with 9 bases lining up with TRBD1. V shed 3 bases, J shed 7 bases, and the junction held 7 bases outside the gene matches. Looked up from germline, CDR1 is GTSNPN and CDR2 is SVGIG (reference sequence). The CDR3 extends over 15 amino acids. The chain's CDR3 is CAWRWTGAGNSPLHF. The DNA for the CDR3 is TGTGCCTGGAGGTGGACAGGGGCAGGGAATTCACCCCTCCACTTT. Drawing the rest from reference TRBV30 and TRBJ1-6, the complete variable domain is SQTIHQWPATLVQPVGSPLSLECTVEGTSNPNLYWYRQAAGRGLQLLFYSVGIGQISSEVPQNLSASRPQDRQFILSSKKLLLSDSGFYLCAWRWTGAGNSPLHFGNGTRLTVT.

V and J are TRBV27 and TRBJ1-1; TRBD1 might be the D (6 bases). The CDR3 contains 15 residues. V gave up 2 bases and J gave up 1 base, with 11 bases separating them. Germline values: CDR1 MNHEY, CDR2 SMNVEV (reference sequence). The DNA for the CDR3 is TGTGCCAGCAGTTTACAGGGGACCGGGAACACTGAAGCTTTCTTT. It codes for CASSLQGTGNTEAFF.

The V gene is TRBV5-1, the J gene TRBJ1-2; TRBD1 agrees at 8 bases. V was clipped by 3 bases and J by 7 bases; unmatched bases: 8. The CDR3 runs 14 residues. In germline, CDR1 is SGHRS, CDR2 YFSETQ. Here the CDR3 reads CASSSLTGDFGYTF. The CDR3, as DNA: TGCGCCAGCAGCTCCTTGACAGGGGACTTTGGCTACACCTTC.

The V and J genes are TRBV5-1 and TRBJ2-7, with unresolved D. Germline V gives CDR1 SGHRS, CDR2 YFSETQ. With 0 bases removed from V and 2 bases from J, the gap between germline ends came to 9 bases. This CDR3 contains 14 residues. The CDR3: CASSLGQATYEQYF. DNA of the CDR3: TGCGCCAGCAGCTTGGGGCAGGCCACCTACGAGCAGTACTTC.

The V and J genes are TRBV5-1 and TRBJ2-1; the D gene is possibly TRBD2 (6 bases). V was cut by 5 bases and J by 4 bases, with 13 bases left in between. The CDR3 is 14 residues long. Germline values: CDR1 SGHRS, CDR2 YFSETQ. The CDR3 nucleotides read TGCGCCAGCAGTCGGGGGTCCACTTACAATGAGCAGTTCTTC. Translating gives CASSRGSTYNEQFF.

The chain links TRBV7-2 to TRBJ2-5, with 10 nucleotides matching TRBD2. After removal of 3 bases from V and 4 bases from J, the junction contained 5 bases not matched to a gene. The CDR3 totals 15 residues. Germline V gene data show CDR1 as SGHTA and CDR2 as FQGNSA. The CDR3 bases are TGTGCCAGCAGCTTGGGCCTAGCGGGAGTAGAGACCCAGTACTTC. This encodes CASSLGLAGVETQYF.

V usage is TRBV11-2 and J usage is TRBJ2-4; no definite D call. Germline V gene lookup returns CDR1 SGHAT and CDR2 FQNNGV. V was clipped by 0 bases and J by 0 bases, with 3 bases between them. CDR3 length: 14 residues. The CDR3 loop is CASSLDRAKNIQYF. For the CDR3, the DNA is TGTGCCAGCAGCTTAGATCGAGCCAAAAACATTCAGTACTTC.

The rearrangement uses TRBV5-1 and TRBJ1-4, with D maybe TRBD1 (6 bases). V lost 4 bases to trimming and J lost 0 bases, with 7 bases between them. This CDR3 has 14 residues. Germline V lookup: CDR1 SGHRS, CDR2 YFSETQ. The CDR3 region has the DNA TGCGCCAGCAGCCCAGGGGCAACTAATGAAAAACTGTTTTTT. Protein: CASSPGATNEKLFF.

This chain links TRBV7-2 with TRBJ2-1; 9 bases align to TRBD2. CDR3 size: 15 residues. Germline V gene lookup returns CDR1 SGHTA and CDR2 FQGNSA. V shed 4 bases and J 4 bases; nucleotides not matched to a gene: 5. The CDR3 DNA follows: TGTGCCAGCAGCTCCAGCGGGAGGCCGTACAATGAGCAGTTCTTC. This codes for CASSSSGRPYNEQFF.

This clone was picked up one time. Here the CDR3 DNA reads TGTGCCAGCAGCCGACAGGACAGCTCCAATCAGCCCCAGCATTTT. This gives the protein CASSRQDSSNQPQHF. The gene calls are TRBV4-2 and TRBJ1-5; a weak D match, TRBD1 (6 bases). The germline V and J ends were trimmed by 4 bases and 3 bases, with 13 bases remaining between them. Germline loops: CDR1 LGHNA, CDR2 YNFKEQ. This CDR3 is 15 amino acids long.

The CDR3 DNA is TGTGCCAGCAGTTACTCGACAGGGGGCTCAGGAAACACCATATATTTT. Translated, it gives CASSYSTGGSGNTIYF. This chain connects TRBV6-5 to TRBJ1-3; the match to TRBD1 covers 10 bases. Trimming at V came to 0 bases and at J to 4 bases, leaving 3 bases not matched to a gene. The germline CDR1 and CDR2 sequences are MNHEY and SVGAGI. The CDR3 is 16 residues long.

This chain joins TRBV11-2 and TRBJ2-7; 9 bases line up with TRBD1. CDR3 length: 18 amino acids. In germline, CDR1 is SGHAT, CDR2 FQNNGV. After removal of 1 base from V and 4 bases from J, the junction contained 14 bases not matched to a gene. This CDR3 reads CASSLAAGSGTGRYEQYF. Here the CDR3 DNA reads TGTGCCAGCAGCTTAGCCGCAGGGTCCGGGACAGGGAGGTACGAGCAGTACTTC.

The V call is TRBV30, the J call TRBJ2-3, with 7 positions matching TRBD2. V was clipped by 5 bases and J by 5 bases; unmatched bases: 16. This CDR3 region has 16 residues. Germline assignment: CDR1 GTSNPN and CDR2 SVGIG (reference sequence). CDR3 nucleotides: TGTGCCTGGGCTCACGAGGTTTGGGGGGGGAGAGATACGCAGTATTTT. Protein: CAWAHEVWGGRDTQYF.

The rearrangement joins TRBV11-2 to TRBJ2-7; TRBD1 matches at 9 bases. CDR1 is SGHAT and CDR2 is FQNNGV in the germline V gene. The CDR3 runs to 15 residues. Trimming cost V 3 bases and J 0 bases; bases outside gene matches: 3. CDR3 coding DNA: TGTGCCAGCAGCTTCGCGGGACAGGGCTCCTACGAGCAGTACTTC. It codes for CASSFAGQGSYEQYF.